This is a list of T cell receptor beta chains from one sample in a study of blood T cell repertoires in COVID-19. Data came from immunoSEQ multiplex PCR; TCRdb stores just in-frame clones and leaves some out. This sample has around 470,000 clones; 89% occur once, and the top ten carry approximately 0.9%. The sample consisted of peripheral blood. The source is a man between 18 and 35 years old with COVID-19, enrolled during active disease. The CDR3 runs from the conserved cysteine through the conserved F or W. D genes are given only for firm matches. Clone size appears in some rows only: once, few, many, or a class for an expanded clone.

13	TRBJ1-5	NA	NA	TRBV5-1	TGCGCCAGCAGCCCGTCCCCGGATCAGCCCCAGCATTTT	CASSPSPDQPQHF
13	TRBJ2-1	once	NA	TRBV2	TGTGCCAGCAGCAACTGGGCCCTCAATGAGCAGTTCTTC	CASSNWALNEQFF
14	TRBJ1-1	few	TRBD1	TRBV27	TGTGCCAGCAGTCCGCCAACCGGGACAGGTTCCGCTTTCTTT	CASSPPTGTGSAFF
12	TRBJ2-5	NA	TRBD2	TRBV3-1/TRBV3-2	TGTGCCAGCATTGGCGGGGGGGGGACCCAGTACTTC	CASIGGGGTQYF
15	TRBJ1-5	few	NA	TRBV30	TGTGCCTGGAGTTTCCCCGGACAGAACAATCAGCCCCAGCATTTT	CAWSFPGQNNQPQHF
14	TRBJ2-1	NA	TRBD2	TRBV2	TGTGCCAGCAGTGTAGTAGTCGGGGAGGGGGAGCAGTTCTTC	CASSVVVGEGEQFF
15	TRBJ2-1	NA	TRBD1	TRBV19	TGTGCCAGTAGTATCGCGGACAGGGTCGACAATGAGCAGTTCTTC	CASSIADRVDNEQFF
15	TRBJ2-3	NA	TRBD2	TRBV13	TGTGCCAGCAGCCGCGGGACTAGCGGGACAGATACGCAGTATTTT	CASSRGTSGTDTQYF
14	TRBJ2-5	NA	NA	TRBV3-1/TRBV3-2	TGTGCCAGCAGCCTTGGGGCCAGCCAAGAGACCCAGTACTTC	CASSLGASQETQYF
13	TRBJ1-3	NA	NA	TRBV18	TGTGCCAGCTCACCTCCCGGGGGAAACACCATATATTTT	CASSPPGGNTIYF
14	TRBJ1-1	NA	NA	TRBV6-5	TGTGCCAGCAGTTACGACGCGACGAGGGTTGAAGCTTTCTTT	CASSYDATRVEAFF
14	TRBJ1-1	NA	NA	TRBV7-9	TGTGCCAGCAGCCCCGGGAACATGAACACTGAAGCTTTCTTT	CASSPGNMNTEAFF
13	TRBJ1-2	few	TRBD1	TRBV5-4	TGTGCCAGCACCGGACAGGGGGACTATGGCTACACCTTC	CASTGQGDYGYTF
13	TRBJ2-7	NA	NA	TRBV16	TGTGCCAGCAGCCAAATCAGGGCGGACGAGCAGTACTTC	CASSQIRADEQYF
15	TRBJ1-4	once	TRBD1	TRBV5-1	TGCGCCAGCAGGGCTGGACAGGGGGATAATGAAAAACTGTTTTTT	CASRAGQGDNEKLFF
15	TRBJ2-7	NA	TRBD1	TRBV5-4	TGTGCCAGCAGCACCGACAGGGGTTATACCTACGAGCAGTACTTC	CASSTDRGYTYEQYF
13	TRBJ2-7	NA	NA	TRBV5-6	TGTGCCAGCAGCCCAGTAGGGGCGCGGGAGCAGTACTTC	CASSPVGAREQYF
15	TRBJ2-7	NA	NA	TRBV3-1/TRBV3-2	TGTGCCAGCAGCCAAGGGGGCGGGGCCTCCTACGAGCAGTACTTC	CASSQGGGASYEQYF
11	TRBJ2-7	once	NA	TRBV19	TGTGCCAGTAAAAAGAGATACGAGCAGTACTTC	CASKKRYEQYF
16	TRBJ2-2	NA	TRBD1	TRBV7-2	TGTGCCAGCAGCTTCAGTGCCAGGGGGAGAACCGGGGAGCTATTTTTT	CASSFSARGRTGELFF
13	TRBJ2-4	once	NA	TRBV11-2	TGTGCCAGCAGCCAGGCTGGGGGGAGGATTCAGTACTTC	CASSQAGGRIQYF
18	TRBJ2-1	once	TRBD2	TRBV7-6	TGTGCCAGCAGCTTAGCAGCTAGCGGGTCCTCCTCTTACAATGAGCAGTTCTTC	CASSLAASGSSSYNEQFF